This TCR beta chain was recorded in a study of T cells after posttransplantation cyclophosphamide. Study-wide findings and caveats: Skin or GI-infiltrating T cells shared few TRB sequences with blood. Recipient CMV seropositivity and CMV reactivation strongly tracked TRB clonality.

For this clone: Antigen specificity is unknown.

Assay used: immunoSEQ multiplex PCR; TCRdb lists only in-frame clones, some missing. The data hold approximately 30,000 clones, with 70% to 90% observed a single time. Germline values: CDR1 SQVTM, CDR2 ANQGSEA. The CDR3 sequence is 12 residues long. Trimming pared 5 bases from V and 4 bases from J, leaving 11 bases between. Sequenced material: PBMCs. The sequence came from a middle-aged woman with a blood cancer, CMV-positive, and with a related stem cell donor. V and J are TRBV29-1 and TRBJ1-2; D is possibly TRBD1 (6 bases). Here the CDR3 DNA reads TGCAGCGTTTACGACAGGAGCTATGGCTACACCTTC. This gives the protein CSVYDRSYGYTF. Complete variable domain (other parts from reference TRBV29-1 and TRBJ1-2): SAVISQKPSRDICQRGTSLTIQCQVDSQVTMMFWYRQQPGQSLTLIATANQGSEATYESGFVIDKFPISRPNLTFSTLTVSNMSPEDSSIYLCSVYDRSYGYTFGSGTRLTVV.